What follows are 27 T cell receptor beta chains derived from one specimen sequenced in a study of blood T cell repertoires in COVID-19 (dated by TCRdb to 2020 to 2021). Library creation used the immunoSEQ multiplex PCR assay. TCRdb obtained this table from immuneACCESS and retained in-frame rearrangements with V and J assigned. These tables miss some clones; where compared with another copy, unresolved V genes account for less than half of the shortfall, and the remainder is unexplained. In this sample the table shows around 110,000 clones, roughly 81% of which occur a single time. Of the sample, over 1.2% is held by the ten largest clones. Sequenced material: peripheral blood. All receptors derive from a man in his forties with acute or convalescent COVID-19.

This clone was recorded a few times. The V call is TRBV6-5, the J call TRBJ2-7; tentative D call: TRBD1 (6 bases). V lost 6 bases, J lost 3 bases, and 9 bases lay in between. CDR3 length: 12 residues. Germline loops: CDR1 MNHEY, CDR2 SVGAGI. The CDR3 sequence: CASRKQGYEQYF. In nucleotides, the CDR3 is TGTGCCAGCAGAAAACAGGGCTACGAGCAGTACTTC.

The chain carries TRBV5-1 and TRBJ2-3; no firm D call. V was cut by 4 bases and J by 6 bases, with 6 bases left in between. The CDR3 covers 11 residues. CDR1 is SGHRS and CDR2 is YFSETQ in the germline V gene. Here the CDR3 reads CASSHRDTQYF. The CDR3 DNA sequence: TGCGCCAGCAGCCACCGGGATACGCAGTATTTT.

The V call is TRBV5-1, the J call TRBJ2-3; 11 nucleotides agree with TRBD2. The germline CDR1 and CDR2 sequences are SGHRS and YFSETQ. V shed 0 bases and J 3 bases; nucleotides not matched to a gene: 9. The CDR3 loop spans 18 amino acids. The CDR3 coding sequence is TGCGCCAGCAGCTTGGGTATTAGCGGGGGGGCCATGACAGATACGCAGTATTTT. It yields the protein CASSLGISGGAMTDTQYF. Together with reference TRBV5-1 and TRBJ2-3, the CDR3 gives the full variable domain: KAGVTQTPRYLIKTRGQQVTLSCSPISGHRSVSWYQQTPGQGLQFLFEYFSETQRNKGNFPGRFSGRQFSNSRSEMNVSTLELGDSALYLCASSLGISGGAMTDTQYFGPGTRLTVL.

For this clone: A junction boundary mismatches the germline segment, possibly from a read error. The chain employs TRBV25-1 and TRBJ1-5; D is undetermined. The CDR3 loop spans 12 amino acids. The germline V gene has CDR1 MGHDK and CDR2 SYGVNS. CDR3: CASRDPGGTQHF. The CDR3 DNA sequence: TGTGCCAGCCGTGATCCGGGCGGGACCCAGCATTTT. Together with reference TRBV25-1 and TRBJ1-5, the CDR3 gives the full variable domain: EADIYQTPRYLVIGTGKKITLECSQTMGHDKMYWYQQDPGMELHLIHYSYGVNSTEKGDLSSESTVSRIRTEHFPLTLESARPSHTSQYLCASRDPGGTQHFGDGTRLSIL.

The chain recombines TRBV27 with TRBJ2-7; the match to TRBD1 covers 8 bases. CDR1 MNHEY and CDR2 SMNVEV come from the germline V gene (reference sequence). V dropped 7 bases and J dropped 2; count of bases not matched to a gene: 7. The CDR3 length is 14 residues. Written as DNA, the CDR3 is TGTGCCAGCAAATTTAGACAGGGGACCTACGAGCAGTACTTC. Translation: CASKFRQGTYEQYF.

CDR3 DNA: TGTGCCAGCAGCTCCCCTGGGCCTAGCGGGGGGGGTAGCTCCTACAATGAGCAGTTCTTC. It codes for CASSSPGPSGGGSSYNEQFF. V usage is TRBV5-4 and J usage is TRBJ2-1; 12 bases line up with TRBD2. This CDR3 region has 20 residues. Germline V gene sequence: CDR1 SGHNT, CDR2 YYREEE (reference sequence). Unmatched junction bases numbered 13, after V lost 3 bases and J lost 0 bases.

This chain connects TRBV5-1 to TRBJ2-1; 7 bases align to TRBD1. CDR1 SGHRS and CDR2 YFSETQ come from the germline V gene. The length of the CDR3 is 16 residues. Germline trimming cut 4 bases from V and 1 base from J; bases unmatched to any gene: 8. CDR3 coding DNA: TGCGCCAGCAGCCGATCAACAGGGGAGTCCTACAATGAGCAGTTCTTC. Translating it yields CASSRSTGESYNEQFF.

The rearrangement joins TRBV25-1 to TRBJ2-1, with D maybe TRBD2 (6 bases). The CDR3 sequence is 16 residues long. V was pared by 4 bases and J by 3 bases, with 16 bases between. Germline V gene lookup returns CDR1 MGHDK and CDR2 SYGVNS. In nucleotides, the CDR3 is TGTGCCAGCAGTGCCCCCCTCGCGGGGAACTACAATGAGCAGTTCTTC. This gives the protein CASSAPLAGNYNEQFF.

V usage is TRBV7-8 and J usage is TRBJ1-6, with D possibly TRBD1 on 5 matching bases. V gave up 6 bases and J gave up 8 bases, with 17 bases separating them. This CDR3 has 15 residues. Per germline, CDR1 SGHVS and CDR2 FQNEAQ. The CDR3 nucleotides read TGTGCCAGCAGTTCCTTGGGTGGAGGGGATTCACCCCTCCACTTT. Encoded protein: CASSSLGGGDSPLHF.

CDR3 nucleotides: TGTGCCAGCAGCTTAGATGTCCTTACTGGAAACACCATATATTTT. Protein sequence: CASSLDVLTGNTIYF. The chain links TRBV7-2 to TRBJ1-3; D not certain. V lost 1 base, J lost 2 bases, and 9 bases lay in between. The germline V gene encodes CDR1 SGHTA and CDR2 FQGNSA. CDR3 size: 15 residues.

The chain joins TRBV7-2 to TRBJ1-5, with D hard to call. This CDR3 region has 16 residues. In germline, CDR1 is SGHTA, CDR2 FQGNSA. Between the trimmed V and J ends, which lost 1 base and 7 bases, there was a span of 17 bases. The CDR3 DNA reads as TGTGCCAGCAGCTTAGGAAGCAGCGCATCGGGGCAGCCCCAGCATTTT. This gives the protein CASSLGSSASGQPQHF.

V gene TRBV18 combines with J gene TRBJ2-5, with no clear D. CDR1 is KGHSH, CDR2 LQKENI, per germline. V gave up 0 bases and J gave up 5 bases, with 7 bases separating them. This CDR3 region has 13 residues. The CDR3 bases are TGTGCCAGCTCACCACCGACAAGGGAGACCCAGTACTTC. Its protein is CASSPPTRETQYF. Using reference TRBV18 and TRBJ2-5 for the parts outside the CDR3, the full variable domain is NAGVMQNPRHLVRRRGQEARLRCSPMKGHSHVYWYRQLPEEGLKFMVYLQKENIIDESGMPKERFSAEFPKEGPSILRIQQVVRGDSAAYFCASSPPTRETQYFGPGTRLLVL.

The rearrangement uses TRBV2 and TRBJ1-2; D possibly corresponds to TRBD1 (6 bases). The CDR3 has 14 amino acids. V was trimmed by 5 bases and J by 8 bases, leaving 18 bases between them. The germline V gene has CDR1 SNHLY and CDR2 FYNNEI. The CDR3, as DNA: TGTGCCAGCAGTACCCAAACAGGGAAAGAAGGCTACACCTTC. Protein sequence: CASSTQTGKEGYTF.

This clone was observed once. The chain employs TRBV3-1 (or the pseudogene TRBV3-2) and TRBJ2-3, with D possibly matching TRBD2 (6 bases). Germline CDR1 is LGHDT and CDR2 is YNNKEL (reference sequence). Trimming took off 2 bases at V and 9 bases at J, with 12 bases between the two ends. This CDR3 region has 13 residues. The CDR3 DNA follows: TGTGCCAGCAGCCAACGTTGGGAGGTGACGCAGTATTTT. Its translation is CASSQRWEVTQYF.

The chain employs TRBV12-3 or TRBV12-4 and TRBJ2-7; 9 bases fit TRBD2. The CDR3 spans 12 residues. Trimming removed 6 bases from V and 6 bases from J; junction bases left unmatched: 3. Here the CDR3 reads CASRGSGGEQYF. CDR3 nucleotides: TGTGCCAGCAGGGGTAGCGGGGGCGAGCAGTACTTC.

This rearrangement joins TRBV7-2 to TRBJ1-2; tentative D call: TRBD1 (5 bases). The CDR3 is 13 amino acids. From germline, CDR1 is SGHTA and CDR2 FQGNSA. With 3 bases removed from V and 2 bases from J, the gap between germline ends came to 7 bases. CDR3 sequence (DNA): TGTGCCAGCAGCTTTAGACAGAACTATGGCTACACCTTC. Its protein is CASSFRQNYGYTF.

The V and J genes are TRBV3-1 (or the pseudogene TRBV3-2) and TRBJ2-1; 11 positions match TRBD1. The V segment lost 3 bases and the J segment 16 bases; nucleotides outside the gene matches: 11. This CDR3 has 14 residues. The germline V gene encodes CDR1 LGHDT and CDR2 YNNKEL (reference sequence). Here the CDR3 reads CASSHRTGGGSVFF. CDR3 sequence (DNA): TGTGCCAGCAGCCACCGGACAGGGGGCGGATCCGTATTCTTC.

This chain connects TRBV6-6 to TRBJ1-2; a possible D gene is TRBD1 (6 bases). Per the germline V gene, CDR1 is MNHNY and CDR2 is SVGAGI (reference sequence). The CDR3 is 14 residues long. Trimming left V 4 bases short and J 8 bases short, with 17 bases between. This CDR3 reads CASSFGGRNVGYTF. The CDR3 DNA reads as TGTGCCAGCAGTTTCGGGGGGCGTAATGTAGGCTACACCTTC.

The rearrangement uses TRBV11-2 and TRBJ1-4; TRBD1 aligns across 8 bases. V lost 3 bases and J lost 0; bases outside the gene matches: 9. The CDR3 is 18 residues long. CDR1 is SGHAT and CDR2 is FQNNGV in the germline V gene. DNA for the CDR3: TGTGCCAGCAGCTTCCTGACAGGGGCGCGTTCAACTAATGAAAAACTGTTTTTT. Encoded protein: CASSFLTGARSTNEKLFF.

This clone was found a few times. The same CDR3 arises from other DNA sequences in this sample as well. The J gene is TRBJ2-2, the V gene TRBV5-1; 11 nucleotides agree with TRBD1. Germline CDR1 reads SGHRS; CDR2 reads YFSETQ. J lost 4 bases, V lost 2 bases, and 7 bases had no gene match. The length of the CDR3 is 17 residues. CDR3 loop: CASSFSGQGGLTGELFF. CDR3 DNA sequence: TGCGCCAGCAGCTTTTCGGGACAGGGGGGTCTCACCGGGGAGCTGTTTTTT.

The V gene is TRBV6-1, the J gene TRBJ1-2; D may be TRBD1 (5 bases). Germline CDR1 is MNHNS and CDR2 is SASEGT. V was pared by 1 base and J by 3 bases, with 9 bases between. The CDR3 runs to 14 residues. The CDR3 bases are TGTGCCAGCAGTGAAGGTACAGGTGACTATGGCTACACCTTC. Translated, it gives CASSEGTGDYGYTF.

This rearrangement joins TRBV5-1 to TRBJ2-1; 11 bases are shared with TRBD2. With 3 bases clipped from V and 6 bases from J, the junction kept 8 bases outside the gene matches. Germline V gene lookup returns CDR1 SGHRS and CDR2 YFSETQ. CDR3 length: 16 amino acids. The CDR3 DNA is TGCGCCAGCAGCTCCTACCGGACTAGCGGGCCCAATGAGCAGTTCTTC. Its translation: CASSSYRTSGPNEQFF. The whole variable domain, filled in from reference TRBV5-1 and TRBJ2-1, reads KAGVTQTPRYLIKTRGQQVTLSCSPISGHRSVSWYQQTPGQGLQFLFEYFSETQRNKGNFPGRFSGRQFSNSRSEMNVSTLELGDSALYLCASSSYRTSGPNEQFFGPGTRLTVL.

The CDR3 loop reads CASSSQLGGNNEQFF. CDR3 nucleotides: TGTGCCAGCAGCTCCCAACTGGGGGGTAACAATGAGCAGTTCTTC. The chain combines TRBV11-1 with TRBJ2-1; tentatively, D is TRBD2 (6 bases). The germline gives CDR1 SGHAT, CDR2 FQDESV (reference sequence). The CDR3 sequence is 15 residues long. Trimming shortened V by 4 bases and J by 5 bases, and 15 bases separated the two germline ends.

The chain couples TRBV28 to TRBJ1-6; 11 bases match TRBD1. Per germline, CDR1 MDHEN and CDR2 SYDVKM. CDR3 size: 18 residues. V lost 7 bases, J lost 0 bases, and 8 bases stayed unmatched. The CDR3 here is CASTTGTGGISYNSPLHF. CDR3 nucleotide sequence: TGTGCCAGCACTACGGGGACAGGGGGTATCTCCTATAATTCACCCCTCCACTTT.

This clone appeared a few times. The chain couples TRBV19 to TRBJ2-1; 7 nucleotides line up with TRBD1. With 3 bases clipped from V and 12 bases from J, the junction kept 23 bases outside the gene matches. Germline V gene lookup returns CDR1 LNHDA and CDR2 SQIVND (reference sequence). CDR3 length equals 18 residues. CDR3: CASSIRSLTGVRSIGQFF. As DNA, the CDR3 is TGTGCCAGTAGTATCCGCTCCCTAACAGGGGTTCGTTCAATTGGGCAGTTCTTC.

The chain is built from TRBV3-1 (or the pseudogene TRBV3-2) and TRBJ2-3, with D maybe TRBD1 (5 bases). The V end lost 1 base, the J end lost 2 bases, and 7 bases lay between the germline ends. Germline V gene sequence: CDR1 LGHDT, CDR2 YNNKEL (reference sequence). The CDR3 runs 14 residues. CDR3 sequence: CASSQAGFTDTQYF. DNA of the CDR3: TGTGCCAGCAGCCAAGCAGGGTTCACAGATACGCAGTATTTT.

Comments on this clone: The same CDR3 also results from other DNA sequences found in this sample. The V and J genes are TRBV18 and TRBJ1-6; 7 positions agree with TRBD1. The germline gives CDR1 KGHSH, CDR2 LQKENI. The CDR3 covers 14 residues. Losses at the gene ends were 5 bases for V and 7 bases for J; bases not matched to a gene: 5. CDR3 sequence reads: CASSLDRANSPLHF. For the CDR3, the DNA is TGTGCCAGCTCATTAGACAGGGCGAATTCACCCCTCCACTTT. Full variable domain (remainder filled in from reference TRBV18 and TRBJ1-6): NAGVMQNPRHLVRRRGQEARLRCSPMKGHSHVYWYRQLPEEGLKFMVYLQKENIIDESGMPKERFSAEFPKEGPSILRIQQVVRGDSAAYFCASSLDRANSPLHFGNGTRLTVT.